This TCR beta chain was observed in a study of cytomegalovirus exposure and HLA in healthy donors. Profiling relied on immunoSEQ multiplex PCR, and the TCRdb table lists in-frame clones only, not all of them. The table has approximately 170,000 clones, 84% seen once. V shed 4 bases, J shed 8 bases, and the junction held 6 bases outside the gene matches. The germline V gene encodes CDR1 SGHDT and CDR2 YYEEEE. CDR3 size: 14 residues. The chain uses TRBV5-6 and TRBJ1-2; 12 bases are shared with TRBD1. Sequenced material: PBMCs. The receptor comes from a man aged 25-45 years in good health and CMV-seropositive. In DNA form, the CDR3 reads TGTGCCAGCAGCACGGGACAGGGGGCTCGGGGCTACACCTTC. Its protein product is CASSTGQGARGYTF.